The subject of this entry is one TCR beta chain. This sample is part of a study of blood T cell repertoires in COVID-19. Study in general: T cells, B-cell-depleted T cells, or PBMCs supplied cDNA or gDNA.

Per the study methods: Amplified reference gene primers provided the basis for estimating nucleated cell counts. Sequencing was performed with immunoSEQ multiplex PCR; in TCRdb, only in-frame clones are kept and a portion is missing. The V and J calls and clone size come from that table; D and trimming were worked out from the DNA. The sample lists about 87,000 clones, about 82% seen once, with around a quarter in the top ten. Germline V gene sequence: CDR1 WSHSY, CDR2 SAAADI. V dropped 7 bases and J dropped 1 base, with 13 bases sitting between them. The CDR3 is 14 residues long. The source of this sequence is a human donor in a cohort sampled during active COVID-19. The sequenced sample consisted of peripheral blood. This sequence joins TRBV10-2 and TRBJ2-5; TRBD1 is a possible D gene (5 bases). CDR3 residues: CASKLTATQETQYF. In DNA, the CDR3 is TGCGCCAGCAAATTGACAGCTACCCAAGAGACCCAGTACTTC.